A single TCR beta chain is shown here with its context. This entry is derived from a study of blood T cell repertoires in COVID-19. At the level of the study: Collection of acute and convalescent COVID-19 samples took place in the United States, Italy and Spain. T cells, B-cell-depleted T cells, or PBMCs supplied cDNA or gDNA.

As handled by the study authors: Amplifying reference gene primers gave estimates of nucleated cell counts. Assay used: immunoSEQ multiplex PCR; TCRdb lists only in-frame clones, some missing. That table gives V, J and clone size, and the DNA gave D and trimming. The sample includes around 37,000 clones, roughly 89% seen only once; the top ten take 25%. The CDR3 runs to 14 residues. Germline trimming cut 1 base from V and 4 bases from J; bases unmatched to any gene: 0. CDR1 SGHAT and CDR2 FQNNGV come from the germline V gene. This receptor was taken from a man aged 55 to 69 with active or convalescent COVID-19. The chain is built from TRBV11-2 and TRBJ2-7; 11 bases line up with TRBD2. The sample was peripheral blood. DNA for the CDR3: TGTGCCAGCAGCTTAGGGACTAGCGGGTACGAGCAGTACTTC. Its translation is CASSLGTSGYEQYF.